This is a list of T cell receptor beta chains from one sample in a study of blood T cell repertoires in COVID-19. Assay: immunoSEQ multiplex PCR; the TCRdb copy retains only in-frame clones and omits some. The data show about half a million clones, 80% to 90% seen once. The sample consisted of peripheral blood. The source of these receptors is a human donor in a cohort sampled during active COVID-19. Both conserved end residues are part of each CDR3. D genes are given only for firm matches. Clone size is not always given. Where it is, it says once, few, many or a class for expanded clones.

size	D	length	V	J	DNA	CDR3
-	-	15	TRBV18	TRBJ1-2	TGTGCCAGCTCACCAGGCACCCCATCCAACTATGGCTACACCTTC	CASSPGTPSNYGYTF
-	-	13	TRBV18	TRBJ1-6	TGTGCCAGCTCACCAAATAATTCTCCACCCCTCCACTTT	CASSPNNSPPLHF
-	-	12	TRBV5-1	TRBJ2-7	TGCGCCAGCAGTGGCAGCTCCTACGAGCAGTACTTC	CASSGSSYEQYF
-	-	15	TRBV7-2	TRBJ2-7	TGTGCCAGCAGCTTAGGGGGCGGGGTACAGCACGAGCAGTACTTC	CASSLGGGVQHEQYF
-	TRBD2	14	TRBV27	TRBJ2-7	TGTGCCAGCCACAAAACTAGCGCCAGCTACGAGCAGTACTTC	CASHKTSASYEQYF
-	-	13	TRBV29-1	TRBJ2-1	TGCAGCGTTGGACTTCTAATCTACAATGAGCAGTTCTTC	CSVGLLIYNEQFF
-	-	14	TRBV9	TRBJ2-5	TGTGCCAGCAGCGGAGTCGGGACTCAAGAGACCCAGTACTTC	CASSGVGTQETQYF
-	TRBD1	15	TRBV28	TRBJ1-2	TGTGCCAGCAGTACATGGACAGGGAACCACTATGGCTACACCTTC	CASSTWTGNHYGYTF
few	-	13	TRBV7-2	TRBJ1-6	TGTGCCAGCGGGGCAGGGGATTTGGCACCCCTCCACTTT	CASGAGDLAPLHF
-	TRBD2	16	TRBV7-2	TRBJ2-1	TGTGCCAGCAGCTTCAGGGGGACTAGCGGGAGGAATGAGCAGTTCTTC	CASSFRGTSGRNEQFF
-	-	13	TRBV7-2	TRBJ1-4	TGTGCCAGCAGCTCGTCGAACTCCGAAAAACTGTTTTTT	CASSSSNSEKLFF
-	-	13	TRBV19	TRBJ1-5	TGTGCCAGTAGTGACATGCCTTATCAGCCCCAGCATTTT	CASSDMPYQPQHF
-	-	12	TRBV4-1	TRBJ2-3	TGCGCCAGCAGAGGACTCACAGATACGCAGTATTTT	CASRGLTDTQYF
once	-	16	TRBV4-2	TRBJ2-5	TGTGCCAGCAGCCAAGATTTGAGCCGAGGGGGAGAGACCCAGTACTTC	CASSQDLSRGGETQYF
-	TRBD1	15	TRBV7-8	TRBJ1-1	TGTGCCAGCAGAGTCGTAGGGGGCGCTACCACTGAAGCTTTCTTT	CASRVVGGATTEAFF
-	-	17	TRBV28	TRBJ2-3	TGTGCCAGCAGTTTCGGGCTGCTAGGGGGAGGGGAGGATACGCAGTATTTT	CASSFGLLGGGEDTQYF
few	-	12	TRBV7-9	TRBJ1-1	TGTGCCAGCAGCCTAGAGAACCGGGGAGCTTTCTTT	CASSLENRGAFF
-	-	15	TRBV15	TRBJ2-3	TGTGCCACCAGCAGAGAAATCGGGGTGACAGATACGCAGTATTTT	CATSREIGVTDTQYF
-	TRBD1	16	TRBV24-1	TRBJ2-2	TGTGCCACCAGTGTGCGGGACAGGGTGAACACCGGGGAGCTGTTTTTT	CATSVRDRVNTGELFF
-	-	13	TRBV6-5	TRBJ1-2	TGTGCCAGCAGGTCGGGACAACAATATGGCTACACCTTC	CASRSGQQYGYTF
-	TRBD1	13	TRBV19	TRBJ1-3	TGTGCCACCGGGACAGTCTCTGGAAACACCATATATTTT	CATGTVSGNTIYF
-	TRBD1	14	TRBV7-8	TRBJ2-5	TGTGCCAGCAGCATAGGACAGGTCTTAAAGACCCAGTACTTC	CASSIGQVLKTQYF
-	-	16	TRBV6-5	TRBJ2-7	TGTGCCAGCAGTTACTCCCTGAGTAGCGGCTCCTACGAGCAGTACTTC	CASSYSLSSGSYEQYF
few	TRBD1	15	TRBV5-4	TRBJ2-5	TGTGCCAGCAGACCCGGGACAGGGTATTCGGAGACCCAGTACTTC	CASRPGTGYSETQYF
-	TRBD2	15	TRBV20-1	TRBJ2-2	TGCAGTGCTAGTGCAACTAGCGAGAACACCGGGGAGCTGTTTTTT	CSASATSENTGELFF
-	TRBD1	15	TRBV6-5	TRBJ2-3	TGTGCCAGCAGCCCCACAGGGGCGTTCACAGATACGCAGTATTTT	CASSPTGAFTDTQYF
-	-	15	TRBV2	TRBJ2-7	TGTGCCAGCATCCTGGGTCTGACTACCTTGGGGGAGCAGTACTTC	CASILGLTTLGEQYF
-	-	16	TRBV5-1	TRBJ2-6	TGCGCCAGCAGCTTGATTGCCAGCTCTGGGGCCAACGTCCTGACTTTC	CASSLIASSGANVLTF
-	-	14	TRBV6-1	TRBJ2-4	TGTGCCAGCAGTGATGGGGGCGCCGGTGGCATTCAGTACTTC	CASSDGGAGGIQYF
-	-	16	TRBV19	TRBJ1-5	TGTGCCAGTAGTATGCCCGCGGATACCAGCAATCAGCCCCAGCATTTT	CASSMPADTSNQPQHF
-	-	12	TRBV7-3	TRBJ2-7	TGTGCCAGCAGCCAGGACAGTCGGGAGCAGTACTTC	CASSQDSREQYF
-	-	16	TRBV7-9	TRBJ1-5	TGTGCCAGCAGCTTAGCGGGCCAGGGTGGCAATCAGCCCCAGCATTTT	CASSLAGQGGNQPQHF
-	TRBD1	12	TRBV6-5	TRBJ2-7	TGTGCCAGCAGGTCCACAGGGGGCGAGCAGTACTTC	CASRSTGGEQYF
-	-	14	TRBV5-1	TRBJ1-6	TGCGCCAGCAGCCCAGCCCGGGACATGTCACCCCTCCACTTT	CASSPARDMSPLHF
-	-	14	TRBV28	TRBJ2-5	TGTGCCAGCATCCAAATGGGGCAGGGAACGACCCAGTACTTC	CASIQMGQGTTQYF
-	-	14	TRBV6-6	TRBJ1-6	TGTGCCAGCAGTTTGGGGGCGATATATACACCCCTCCACTTT	CASSLGAIYTPLHF
-	-	13	TRBV9	TRBJ2-3	TGTGCCAGCAGCGCCGCGGGTAGGGATACGCAGTATTTT	CASSAAGRDTQYF
-	-	14	TRBV30	TRBJ1-2	TGTGCCTGGAGGGACGGGACACTCCTATGGGGCTACACCTTC	CAWRDGTLLWGYTF
-	TRBD1	15	TRBV5-8	TRBJ1-5	TGTGCCAGCAGCTTTGGGACAGCGAGCAATCAGCCCCAGCATTTT	CASSFGTASNQPQHF
-	-	14	TRBV18	TRBJ1-2	TGTGCCAGCTCACCGACAGGTACCAACTATGGCTACACCTTC	CASSPTGTNYGYTF
-	-	14	TRBV19	TRBJ1-1	TGTGCCAGTAGTGGTACCTCCTGGGCCCTTGGGGCTTTCTTT	CASSGTSWALGAFF
-	-	14	TRBV5-6	TRBJ1-1	TGTGCCAGCAGCGGAGACAGGATGAACACTGAAGCTTTCTTT	CASSGDRMNTEAFF
once	TRBD2	19	TRBV7-3	TRBJ2-3	TGTGCCAGCAGCTTAAGAGCCGGGACTAGCCTACTGTTAGAGGATACGCAGTATTTT	CASSLRAGTSLLLEDTQYF
-	-	16	TRBV6-5	TRBJ2-6	TGTGCCAGCAGTTACTCATACAGCTCTGGGGCCAACGTCCTGACTTTC	CASSYSYSSGANVLTF
-	TRBD1	16	TRBV19	TRBJ2-3	TGTGCCAGTAGCGCGACCGGGACAGGGGGCCCAGATACGCAGTATTTT	CASSATGTGGPDTQYF
-	TRBD1	13	TRBV5-4	TRBJ1-2	TGTGCCAGCAGTAGGGACAGGAGGGATGGCTACACCTTC	CASSRDRRDGYTF
-	TRBD1	15	TRBV5-4	TRBJ2-7	TGTGCCAGCAGCTTTGGGGGCAGGGGGCGGTACGAGCAGTACTTC	CASSFGGRGRYEQYF
-	TRBD1	15	TRBV14	TRBJ1-4	TGTGCCAGCAGCCTATGGGACAGGGGAGGGGAAAAACTGTTTTTT	CASSLWDRGGEKLFF
-	TRBD1	13	TRBV27	TRBJ1-2	TGTGCCAGCAGTGACAGGGGATTCGATGGCTACACCTTC	CASSDRGFDGYTF
-	-	14	TRBV7-3	TRBJ2-7	TGTGCCAGCAGCTTACGAGGGCCACCCTACGAGCAGTACTTC	CASSLRGPPYEQYF
-	-	16	TRBV6-1	TRBJ2-1	TGTGCCAGCAGTGGCGCGGTCGGCAGCTCCTACAATGAGCAGTTCTTC	CASSGAVGSSYNEQFF
-	-	14	TRBV19	TRBJ1-2	TGTGCCAGTAGTATCATACGGGATAACTATGGCTACACCTTC	CASSIIRDNYGYTF
-	TRBD1	13	TRBV6-5	TRBJ1-3	TGTGCCAGCAGGACAGGGTCTGGAAACACCATATATTTT	CASRTGSGNTIYF
-	-	14	TRBV7-2	TRBJ2-1	TGTGCCAGCAGCTTATCGGACAGTCACAATGAGCAGTTCTTC	CASSLSDSHNEQFF
-	TRBD2	17	TRBV7-2	TRBJ2-1	TGTGCCAGCAGCTTAGGTCGAGCGGGAGGGCCAGGGGGTGAGCAGTTCTTC	CASSLGRAGGPGGEQFF
-	-	14	TRBV28	TRBJ1-1	TGTGCCAGCAGTTTAGATAGGGGGAACACTGAAGCTTTCTTT	CASSLDRGNTEAFF